The 29 T cell receptor beta chains below were found in one sample sequenced in a study of shared clonotypes between healthy human individuals. Here immunoSEQ multiplex PCR was the method, and the copy in TCRdb shows in-frame clones only, minus some. The sample carries hundreds of thousands of clones, roughly three quarters recorded once. Sequencing used PBMCs. Receptors originate from a woman in her forties in good health. Some clones in this sample may be carry-over from other donors' samples.

DNA of the CDR3: TGCGCCAGCAGCTTGGCCACCGGGGACTACGAGCAGTACTTC. Amino acids: CASSLATGDYEQYF. The V gene is TRBV5-1, the J gene TRBJ2-7; D possibly corresponds to TRBD2 (5 bases). Germline values: CDR1 SGHRS, CDR2 YFSETQ. V lost 0 bases, J lost 3 bases, and 10 bases lay in between. The CDR3 extends over 14 amino acids.

This clone was recorded only once. V gene TRBV11-1 combines with J gene TRBJ2-7; 7 bases are shared with TRBD1. Germline loops: CDR1 SGHAT, CDR2 FQDESV (reference sequence). The CDR3 consists of 14 residues. The trim removed 1 base at V and 5 bases at J, leaving 5 bases unmatched. The CDR3 is CASSLGTGANEQYF. CDR3 DNA sequence: TGTGCCAGCAGCTTAGGTACAGGGGCGAACGAGCAGTACTTC.

The CDR3 DNA sequence: TGTGCCAGTAGTATGGGGACAGGGAGAGGGGAGACCCAGTACTTC. It codes for CASSMGTGRGETQYF. V usage is TRBV19 and J usage is TRBJ2-5, with 9 nucleotides matching TRBD1. The germline CDR1 and CDR2 sequences are LNHDA and SQIVND (reference sequence). The CDR3 has 15 residues. V was clipped by 3 bases and J by 5 bases; unmatched bases: 7.

This clone occurred once. This chain connects TRBV11-1 to TRBJ1-4, with D perhaps TRBD1 (6 bases). V was pared by 5 bases and J by 5 bases, with 12 bases between. The CDR3 length is 14 residues. Germline V gives CDR1 SGHAT, CDR2 FQDESV (reference sequence). In nucleotides, the CDR3 is TGTGCCAGCAGCCTCGACAGGTCAAATGAAAAACTGTTTTTT. This encodes CASSLDRSNEKLFF.

This chain links TRBV27 with TRBJ1-5, with TRBD1 identical over 7 bases. Germline trimming cut 4 bases from V and 0 bases from J; bases unmatched to any gene: 15. There are 19 residues in the CDR3. Germline loops: CDR1 MNHEY, CDR2 SMNVEV (reference sequence). CDR3 nucleotides: TGTGCCAGCAGTTCGGGCAGGACAGGTCCCGAAAGTAGCAATCAGCCCCAGCATTTT. Translating gives CASSSGRTGPESSNQPQHF.

The chain has TRBV4-1 and TRBJ1-1, with D hard to call. Germline V gene lookup returns CDR1 MGHRA and CDR2 YSYEKL. Trimming stripped 0 bases from V and 11 bases from J, with 13 bases between. CDR3 length equals 13 residues. The CDR3 is CASSQDEGRLAFF. CDR3 sequence (DNA): TGCGCCAGCAGCCAAGATGAGGGTCGACTCGCTTTCTTT.

This clone appeared a single time. The chain employs TRBV7-3 and TRBJ2-7; a weak D match, TRBD1 (5 bases). CDR1 is SGHTA and CDR2 is FQGTGA in the germline V gene. This CDR3 is built from 15 residues. Trimming took 0 bases from V and 0 from J, leaving 9 bases between them. The CDR3 is CASSLTRTNSYEQYF. The CDR3 DNA follows: TGTGCCAGCAGCTTAACCCGGACAAACTCCTACGAGCAGTACTTC.

This chain joins TRBV19 and TRBJ1-1, with D perhaps TRBD1 (6 bases). Trimming pared 4 bases from V and 5 bases from J, leaving 11 bases between. Germline CDR1 reads LNHDA; CDR2 reads SQIVND (reference sequence). The CDR3 length is 13 residues. In DNA form, the CDR3 reads TGTGCCAGTAGTAAAGGGGGTTGGACTGAAGCTTTCTTT. It encodes CASSKGGWTEAFF.

This chain connects TRBV27 to TRBJ1-5; the D gene is possibly TRBD1 (6 bases). Per germline, CDR1 MNHEY and CDR2 SMNVEV (reference sequence). CDR3 size: 17 residues. V lost 1 base to trimming and J lost 2 bases, with 15 bases between them. As DNA, the CDR3 is TGTGCCAGCAGTTTATATGGCCAGGACAGCCGCAATCAGCCCCAGCATTTT. Translated: CASSLYGQDSRNQPQHF.

This clone was recorded only once. This rearrangement joins TRBV11-2 to TRBJ2-1; TRBD2 aligns across 8 bases. Germline CDR1 reads SGHAT; CDR2 reads FQNNGV. There are 15 residues in the CDR3. Germline trimming cut 6 bases from V and 7 bases from J; bases unmatched to any gene: 11. CDR3 residues: CASSRPGLVVNEQFF. The CDR3 bases are TGTGCCAGCAGTCGACCGGGACTAGTGGTAAATGAGCAGTTCTTC. Full variable domain (outside the CDR3, taken from reference TRBV11-2 and TRBJ2-1): EAGVAQSPRYKIIEKRQSVAFWCNPISGHATLYWYQQILGQGPKLLIQFQNNGVVDDSQLPKDRFSAERLKGVDSTLKIQPAKLEDSAVYLCASSRPGLVVNEQFFGPGTRLTVL.

The chain has TRBV30 and TRBJ2-1; D uncertain. The length of the CDR3 is 11 residues. V was trimmed by 4 bases and J by 6 bases, leaving 7 bases between them. The germline gives CDR1 GTSNPN, CDR2 SVGIG (reference sequence). CDR3 loop: CAWTGLNEQFF. CDR3 DNA: TGTGCCTGGACTGGCCTCAATGAGCAGTTCTTC.

V and J are TRBV12-5 and TRBJ2-1; 12 nucleotides line up with TRBD2. CDR1 LGHNT and CDR2 FRNRAP come from the germline V gene. The CDR3 has 19 amino acids. The trim removed 1 base at V and 0 bases at J, leaving 7 bases unmatched. The CDR3 DNA follows: TGTGCTAGTGGTTTGGAGACTAGCGGGAGTTTGGGCTCCTACAATGAGCAGTTCTTC. It encodes CASGLETSGSLGSYNEQFF.

This clone has just one count. The V gene is TRBV19, the J gene TRBJ1-5; D gene ambiguous. Trimming pared 4 bases from V and 2 bases from J, leaving 15 bases between. In germline, CDR1 is LNHDA, CDR2 SQIVND (reference sequence). The CDR3 has 16 amino acids. The CDR3 DNA is TGTGCCAGTAGTACTCTGGCGGGCATGGGCAATCAGCCCCAGCATTTT. It specifies CASSTLAGMGNQPQHF.

This chain links TRBV5-1 with TRBJ2-7; 9 bases fit TRBD2. The V and J ends lost 0 bases and 2 bases, in that order; junction bases with no gene match: 0. The length of the CDR3 is 14 residues. CDR1 is SGHRS and CDR2 is YFSETQ in the germline V gene. CDR3 coding DNA: TGCGCCAGCAGCTTGGTAGCGGGGGCCTACGAGCAGTACTTC. Residues: CASSLVAGAYEQYF.

This chain connects TRBV19 to TRBJ1-3; D is unresolved. The germline CDR1 and CDR2 sequences are LNHDA and SQIVND (reference sequence). There are 15 residues in the CDR3. V was clipped by 8 bases and J by 0 bases, with 14 bases between them. Here the CDR3 DNA reads TGTGCCAGTCGCACCACCGAAAGCTCTGGAAACACCATATATTTT. Its translation: CASRTTESSGNTIYF.

This chain joins TRBV5-1 and TRBJ1-2, with 7 bases matching TRBD1. The CDR3 totals 16 residues. V was clipped by 0 bases and J by 0 bases; unmatched bases: 5. Germline assignment: CDR1 SGHRS and CDR2 YFSETQ. CDR3 DNA: TGCGCCAGCAGCTTGGTAGGGGGCCTCGCTAACTATGGCTACACCTTC. It specifies CASSLVGGLANYGYTF.

This rearrangement joins TRBV30 to TRBJ2-1; weak D call: TRBD2 (5 bases). This CDR3 comprises 13 residues. Germline-derived CDR1 and CDR2 are GTSNPN and SVGIG (reference sequence). V lost 5 bases to trimming and J lost 2 bases, with 10 bases between them. CDR3 DNA: TGTGCCTGGGCCCTCGGGGCCTACAATGAGCAGTTCTTC. This encodes CAWALGAYNEQFF.

This rearrangement joins TRBV19 to TRBJ2-5; 13 bases line up with TRBD2. This CDR3 is built from 16 residues. The germline V gene encodes CDR1 LNHDA and CDR2 SQIVND (reference sequence). After removal of 5 bases from V and 5 bases from J, the junction contained 8 bases not matched to a gene. CDR3 sequence reads: CASSPPRLAGGETQYF. The CDR3 coding sequence is TGTGCCAGTAGTCCCCCAAGACTAGCGGGGGGCGAGACCCAGTACTTC.

In DNA form, the CDR3 reads TGTGCCAGCAGCCGGAACAGGGACGTCTATGGCTACACCTTC. Translated, it gives CASSRNRDVYGYTF. This rearrangement joins TRBV27 to TRBJ1-2; weak D call: TRBD1 (6 bases). Between the trimmed V and J ends, which lost 6 bases and 4 bases, there was a span of 15 bases. This CDR3 is 14 amino acids long. Per germline, CDR1 MNHEY and CDR2 SMNVEV (reference sequence).

The table lists this clone with a few counts. The V gene is TRBV2, the J gene TRBJ2-7, with 9 bases identical to TRBD1. CDR1 SNHLY and CDR2 FYNNEI come from the germline V gene. The CDR3 is made up of 15 amino acids. Unmatched junction bases numbered 12, after V lost 9 bases and J lost 3 bases. The CDR3 nucleotides read TGTGCCAGTTCAATGGGACAGGGTCAAGGCTACGAGCAGTACTTC. Translating gives CASSMGQGQGYEQYF.

The chain couples TRBV28 to TRBJ2-1; the match to TRBD2 covers 12 bases. V was pared by 6 bases and J by 6 bases, with 12 bases of the junction left unmatched. Germline V gene sequence: CDR1 MDHEN, CDR2 SYDVKM. This CDR3 region has 17 residues. The chain's CDR3 is CASSWGLAGGPFNEQFF. The DNA of the CDR3 is TGTGCCAGCAGCTGGGGTCTAGCGGGAGGGCCGTTCAATGAGCAGTTCTTC.

This clone came up a few times. The chain couples TRBV5-4 to TRBJ2-7; the D gene could be TRBD1 or TRBD2 (5 bases each). The V end was cut by 0 bases, the J end by 0 bases, with 13 bases between. The germline gives CDR1 SGHNT, CDR2 YYREEE (reference sequence). The CDR3 length is 16 residues. In DNA form, the CDR3 reads TGTGCCAGCAGCTTGGACCGGGACCCAGGCTCCTACGAGCAGTACTTC. Encoded protein: CASSLDRDPGSYEQYF.

This sequence joins TRBV14 and TRBJ2-7, with TRBD2 matching 10 bases. V dropped 1 base and J dropped 2; count of bases not matched to a gene: 2. The CDR3 runs to 15 residues. The germline gives CDR1 SGHDN, CDR2 FVKESK. As DNA, the CDR3 is TGTGCCAGCAGCCAAGGGACTAGCGGAGCCTACGAGCAGTACTTC. It yields the protein CASSQGTSGAYEQYF. Supplemented by reference TRBV14 and TRBJ2-7, the full variable domain reads EAGVTQFPSHSVIEKGQTVTLRCDPISGHDNLYWYRRVMGKEIKFLLHFVKESKQDESGMPNNRFLAERTGGTYSTLKVQPAELEDSGVYFCASSQGTSGAYEQYFGPGTRLTVT.

J is TRBJ2-7 and V is TRBV29-1; TRBD1 aligns across 9 bases. Germline CDR1 reads SQVTM; CDR2 reads ANQGSEA. V lost 7 bases and J lost 2; bases outside the gene matches: 6. CDR3 length equals 13 residues. The chain's CDR3 is CSAGTGLTYEQYF. DNA for the CDR3: TGCAGCGCTGGGACAGGGTTAACCTACGAGCAGTACTTC.

This sequence joins TRBV6-5 and TRBJ1-5; D gene ambiguous. This CDR3 has 12 residues. Germline V lookup: CDR1 MNHEY, CDR2 SVGAGI. Deletions cut 5 bases from V and 7 bases from J, with 9 bases between. The CDR3 coding sequence is TGTGCCAGCAGTCCGATTGGACAGCCCCAGCATTTT. It specifies CASSPIGQPQHF.

The V and J genes are TRBV19 and TRBJ2-2; D gene unclear. The length of the CDR3 is 15 residues. V was clipped by 2 bases and J by 4 bases, with 11 bases between them. The germline CDR1 and CDR2 sequences are LNHDA and SQIVND (reference sequence). The CDR3 DNA reads as TGTGCCAGTAGTATATCCGGGCTCGGCACCGGGGAGCTGTTTTTT. Translated: CASSISGLGTGELFF.

V and J are TRBV6-1 and TRBJ2-7; D possibly uses TRBD1 or TRBD2 (5 bases each). The CDR3 is 13 residues long. Germline V gene lookup returns CDR1 MNHNS and CDR2 SASEGT. V dropped 9 bases and J dropped 2 bases, with 14 bases sitting between them. This CDR3 reads CASERDGTYEQYF. The DNA of the CDR3 is TGTGCCAGTGAACGGGACGGAACCTACGAGCAGTACTTC.

The chain couples TRBV29-1 to TRBJ2-1; D possibly corresponds to TRBD2 (6 bases). Deletions cut 7 bases from V and 4 bases from J, with 11 bases between. The CDR3 is made up of 12 amino acids. Germline CDR1 reads SQVTM; CDR2 reads ANQGSEA. CDR3 bases: TGCAGCGACCAGAGCGGGTACAATGAGCAGTTCTTC. This codes for CSDQSGYNEQFF.

The chain employs TRBV6-1 and TRBJ2-1; TRBD2 might be the D (5 bases). Trimming removed 0 bases at V and 10 bases at J, with 19 bases between. This CDR3 contains 16 residues. CDR1 is MNHNS and CDR2 is SASEGT in the germline V gene. For the CDR3, the DNA is TGTGCCAGCAGTGAAGCAGTGAGGGCTTTAACGGTCGAGCAGTTCTTC. Translating gives CASSEAVRALTVEQFF.